This T cell receptor (beta chain) was profiled in a study of beta chain features in type 1 diabetes. Study summary: Patients did not differ from healthy donors in age, gender or cell yield. Study results and limitations: All four CD4+ subsets of Type 1 diabetes patients contained TCRB CDR3s that were moderately but significantly shorter.

The germline V gene has CDR1 MNHEY and CDR2 SVGAGI. The ends were cut back, 0 bases at V and 1 base at J, with 9 bases in the middle. CDR3 length: 15 residues. The entirety of the isolated RNA underwent reverse transcription, so expressed TCRB transcripts were sequenced. The protocol was immunoSEQ multiplex PCR, while the TCRdb copy is restricted to in-frame clones and leaves out a portion. The sample holds 680,000 or so clones, around a sixth seen once. This clone was seen a handful of times. The antigen remains undetermined. This chain uses TRBV6-5 with TRBJ2-5; no clear D gene. This clonotype was obtained from a man aged 18-30 years in good health. Sequencing used naive CD4+ T cells from blood. The chain's CDR3 is CASSYSGRSQETQYF. The CDR3 nucleotides read TGTGCCAGCAGTTACTCGGGCAGATCCCAAGAGACCCAGTACTTC.